This T cell receptor (beta chain) was recorded in a study of technical replicates of blood from several donors. Germline-derived CDR1 and CDR2 are KGHSY and FQNENV. The CDR3 contains 16 residues. Trimming at V came to 0 bases and at J to 7 bases, leaving 7 bases not matched to a gene. TCRdb's copy holds only in-frame clones and misses some; the assay was immunoSEQ multiplex PCR. This sample carries around 50,000 clones, 95% to 97% of them seen once, and the ten largest clones take roughly 0.36%. V gene TRBV16 combines with J gene TRBJ2-1; 9 nucleotides align to TRBD1. Material: T cells isolated from PBMCs. The clonotype was recovered from a human donor in good health. CDR3 nucleotides: TGTGCCAGCAGCCAATCGGGGGGACAGGGTTTGAATGAGCAGTTCTTC. As protein: CASSQSGGQGLNEQFF.